This note documents a single T cell receptor (beta chain) sequence. The antigen remains undetermined. It was with 60 Vbeta and 13 Jbeta primers that the PCR ran. Source study methods: Among the unique TCR beta chains that a later analysis counted, around 72 million in all, 10 million to 11 million were shared. The repertoire was sequenced with immunoSEQ multiplex PCR; TCRdb's copy has only in-frame clones and lacks some. V and J calls and clone size are given by that table; D and trimming were obtained from the DNA. The sample lists tens of thousands of clones; roughly 70% were seen once. This entry is derived from a study of cytomegalovirus exposure and HLA in healthy donors. Whole-study results and caveats: A few chains tied to CMV proved CMV antigen-specific in vitro. Reportedly, a later analysis found an Asian-associated ancestry cluster had fewer N-insertions than the approximately 700-donor mean.

Sequenced sample: PBMCs. The TCR comes from a man aged 50 to 60 in good health and CMV-seronegative.

The CDR3 region is CASKDRAGPDTEAFF. The CDR3 coding sequence is TGCGCCAGCAAAGACAGGGCGGGACCGGACACTGAAGCTTTCTTT. This chain links TRBV5-1 with TRBJ1-1; 7 bases map to TRBD1. The CDR3 extends over 15 amino acids. Germline CDR1 is SGHRS and CDR2 is YFSETQ. After removal of 6 bases from V and 3 bases from J, the junction contained 11 bases not matched to a gene.